What follows describes a single TCR beta chain. Its antigen is unidentified. The CDR3 extends over 17 amino acids. The V gene end was trimmed by 7 bases and the J gene end by 5 bases; junction bases not matched to a gene: 15. This sample was taken from a study of T-cell memory formation after mild COVID-19. Notes on the study in general: CD4+ bias marked clones expanding day 15 to 37, unlike balanced contracting clones. Contracting clones localized mainly to CM and EM when CD4+ and mainly to EMRA when CD8+.

Constant-segment primers served in 5'RACE that generated TCR alpha and TCR beta cDNA libraries bearing sample barcodes and UMIs. TCRdb called the 5' RACE reads again in MiXCR, with one record for every CDR3 protein. The table lists hundreds of thousands of distinct CDR3 sequences, approximately 29% of them singletons. This receptor was identified in an adult woman who had mild COVID-19 (a few samples of this study predate the infection). Cell type and time point are not known. Material: PBMCs or a T cell subset sorted from them (not recorded which). V is TRBV12-3 or TRBV12-4 and J is TRBJ1-1, with 11 bases matching TRBD1. CDR3 bases: TGTGCCAGCACTCGGACAGGGGGCTTTTTGGGGAGAACTGAAGCTTTCTTT. This codes for CASTRTGGFLGRTEAFF.